The sequence of this T cell receptor beta chain was determined in a study of shared clonotypes between healthy human individuals. Some clones are missing from TCRdb's copy, which holds only in-frame ones; the method was immunoSEQ multiplex PCR. The data contain more than 850,000 clones, approximately 78% of them singletons. CDR3 length equals 16 residues. CDR1 and CDR2 (germline): SGDLS, YYNGEE. The V end lost 0 bases, the J end lost 7 bases, and 14 bases lay between the germline ends. This receptor was identified in a man aged 18 to 30 in good health. Some clones in this sample may be carry-over from other donors' samples. The V call is TRBV9, the J call TRBJ1-6; D is unclear. Material: memory CD4+ T cells from PBMCs. Subset indicated: CD45RA-negative fraction. CDR3: CASSVAGSRQNSPLHF. The CDR3 coding sequence is TGTGCCAGCAGCGTAGCGGGAAGCCGTCAGAATTCACCCCTCCACTTT. The variable domain in full, completed from reference TRBV9 and TRBJ1-6, reads DSGVTQTPKHLITATGQRVTLRCSPRSGDLSVYWYQQSLDQGLQFLIQYYNGEERAKGNILERFSAQQFPDLHSELNLSSLELGDSALYFCASSVAGSRQNSPLHFGNGTRLTVT.